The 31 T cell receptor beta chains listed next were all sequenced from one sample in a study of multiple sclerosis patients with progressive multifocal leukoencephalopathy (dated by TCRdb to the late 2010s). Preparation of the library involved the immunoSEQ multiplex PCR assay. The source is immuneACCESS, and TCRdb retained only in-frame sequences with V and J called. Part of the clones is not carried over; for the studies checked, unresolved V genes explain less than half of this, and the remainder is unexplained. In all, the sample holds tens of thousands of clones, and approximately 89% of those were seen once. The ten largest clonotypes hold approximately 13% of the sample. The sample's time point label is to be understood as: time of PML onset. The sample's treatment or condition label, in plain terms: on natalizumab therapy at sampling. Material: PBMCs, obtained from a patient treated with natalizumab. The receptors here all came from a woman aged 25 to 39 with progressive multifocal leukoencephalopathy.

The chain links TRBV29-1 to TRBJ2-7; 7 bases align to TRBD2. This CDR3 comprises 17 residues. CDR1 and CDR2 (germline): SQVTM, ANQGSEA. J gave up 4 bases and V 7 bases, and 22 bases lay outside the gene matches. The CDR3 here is CSATGAGAGREPYEQYF. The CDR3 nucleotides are TGCAGCGCCACTGGGGCGGGCGCGGGGAGGGAGCCTTACGAGCAGTACTTC.

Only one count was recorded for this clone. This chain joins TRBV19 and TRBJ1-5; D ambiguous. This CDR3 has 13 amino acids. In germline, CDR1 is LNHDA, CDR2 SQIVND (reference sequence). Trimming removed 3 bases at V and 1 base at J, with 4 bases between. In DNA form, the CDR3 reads TGTGCCAGTAGTATTCCCAGCAATCAGCCCCAGCATTTT. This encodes CASSIPSNQPQHF. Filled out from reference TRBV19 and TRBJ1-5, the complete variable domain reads DGGITQSPKYLFRKEGQNVTLSCEQNLNHDAMYWYRQDPGQGLRLIYYSQIVNDFQKGDIAEGYSVSREKKESFPLTVTSAQKNPTAFYLCASSIPSNQPQHFGDGTRLSIL.

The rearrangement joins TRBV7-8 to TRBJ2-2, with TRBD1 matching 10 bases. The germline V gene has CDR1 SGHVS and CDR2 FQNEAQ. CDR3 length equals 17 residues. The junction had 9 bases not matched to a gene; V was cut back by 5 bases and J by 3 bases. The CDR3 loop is CASSESTGGMYTGELFF. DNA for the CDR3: TGTGCCAGCAGCGAGTCGACAGGGGGCATGTACACCGGGGAGCTGTTTTTT. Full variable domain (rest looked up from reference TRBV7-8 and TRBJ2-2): GAGVSQSPRYKVAKRGQDVALRCDPISGHVSLFWYQQALGQGPEFLTYFQNEAQLDKSGLPSDRFFAERPEGSVSTLKIQRTQQEDSAVYLCASSESTGGMYTGELFFGEGSRLTVL.

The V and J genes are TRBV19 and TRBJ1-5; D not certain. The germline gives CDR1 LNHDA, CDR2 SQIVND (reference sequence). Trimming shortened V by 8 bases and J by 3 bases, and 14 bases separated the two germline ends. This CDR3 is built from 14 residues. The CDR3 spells CASSLKSYNQPQHF. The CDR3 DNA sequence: TGTGCCAGTTCCTTGAAGAGCTACAATCAGCCCCAGCATTTT.

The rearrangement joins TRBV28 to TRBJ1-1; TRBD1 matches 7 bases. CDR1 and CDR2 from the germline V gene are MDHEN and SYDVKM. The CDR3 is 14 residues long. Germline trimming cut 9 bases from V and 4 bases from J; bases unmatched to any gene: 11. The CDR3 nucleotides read TGTGCCAGTCATACGAGGGGGCGGGGCACTGAAGCTTTCTTT. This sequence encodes CASHTRGRGTEAFF.

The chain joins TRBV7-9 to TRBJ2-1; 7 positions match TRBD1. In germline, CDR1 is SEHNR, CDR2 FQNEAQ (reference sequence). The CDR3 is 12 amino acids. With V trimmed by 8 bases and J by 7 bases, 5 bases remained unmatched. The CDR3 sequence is CASLGTENEQFF. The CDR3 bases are TGTGCCAGCTTGGGGACAGAGAATGAGCAGTTCTTC.

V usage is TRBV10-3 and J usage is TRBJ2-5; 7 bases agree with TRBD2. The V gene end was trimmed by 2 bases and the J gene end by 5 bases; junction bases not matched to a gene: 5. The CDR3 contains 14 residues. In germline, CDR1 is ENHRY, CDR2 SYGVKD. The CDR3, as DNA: TGTGCCATCAGTGAGAACCACGGGGGGGAGACCCAGTACTTC. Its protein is CAISENHGGETQYF.

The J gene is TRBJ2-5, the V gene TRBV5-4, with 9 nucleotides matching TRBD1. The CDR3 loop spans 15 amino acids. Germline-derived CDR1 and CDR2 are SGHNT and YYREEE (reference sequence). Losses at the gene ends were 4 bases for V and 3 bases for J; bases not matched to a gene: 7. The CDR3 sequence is CASSQPGQGKETQYF. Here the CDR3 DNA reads TGTGCCAGCAGCCAACCGGGACAGGGCAAAGAGACCCAGTACTTC.

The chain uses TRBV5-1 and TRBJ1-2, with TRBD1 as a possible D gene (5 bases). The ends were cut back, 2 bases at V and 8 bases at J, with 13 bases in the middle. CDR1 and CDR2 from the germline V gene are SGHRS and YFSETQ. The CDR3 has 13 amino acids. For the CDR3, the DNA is TGCGCCAGCAGCTTCGATGAGGGGCACGGCTACACCTTC. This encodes CASSFDEGHGYTF.

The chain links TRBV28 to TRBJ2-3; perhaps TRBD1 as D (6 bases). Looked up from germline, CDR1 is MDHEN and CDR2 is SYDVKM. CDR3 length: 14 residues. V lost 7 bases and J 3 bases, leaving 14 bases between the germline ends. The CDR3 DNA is TGTGCCAGCACCGCTGGGGGCCGGACAGATACGCAGTATTTT. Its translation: CASTAGGRTDTQYF.

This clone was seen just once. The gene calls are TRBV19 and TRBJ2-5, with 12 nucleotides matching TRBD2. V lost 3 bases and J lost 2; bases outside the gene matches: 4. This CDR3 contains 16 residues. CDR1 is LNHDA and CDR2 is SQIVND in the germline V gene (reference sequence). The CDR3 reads CASSIIGLAGQETQYF. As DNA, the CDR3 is TGTGCCAGTAGTATTATCGGACTAGCGGGACAAGAGACCCAGTACTTC.

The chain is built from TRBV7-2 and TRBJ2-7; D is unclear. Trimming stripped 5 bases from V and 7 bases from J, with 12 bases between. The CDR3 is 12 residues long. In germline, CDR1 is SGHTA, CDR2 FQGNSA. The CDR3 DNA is TGTGCCAGCAGCCCCAGTGGCTGGGAGCAGTACTTC. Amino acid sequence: CASSPSGWEQYF.

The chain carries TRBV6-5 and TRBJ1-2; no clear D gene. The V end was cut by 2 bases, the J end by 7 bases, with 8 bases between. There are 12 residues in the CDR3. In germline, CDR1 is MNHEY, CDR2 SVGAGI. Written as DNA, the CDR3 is TGTGCCAGCAGTTACAATCCTCGTGGCTACACCTTC. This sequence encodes CASSYNPRGYTF.

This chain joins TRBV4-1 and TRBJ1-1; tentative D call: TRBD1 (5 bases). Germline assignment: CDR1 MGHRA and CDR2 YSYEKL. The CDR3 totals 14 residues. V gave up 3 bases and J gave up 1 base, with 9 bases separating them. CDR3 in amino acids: CASSQKQENTEAFF. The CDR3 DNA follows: TGCGCCAGCAGCCAGAAACAGGAGAACACTGAAGCTTTCTTT.

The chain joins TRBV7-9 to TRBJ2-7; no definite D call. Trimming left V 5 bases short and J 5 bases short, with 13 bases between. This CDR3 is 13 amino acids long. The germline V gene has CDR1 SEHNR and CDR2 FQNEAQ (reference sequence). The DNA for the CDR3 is TGTGCCAGCAGCCGACCATACACCGACGAGCAGTACTTC. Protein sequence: CASSRPYTDEQYF.

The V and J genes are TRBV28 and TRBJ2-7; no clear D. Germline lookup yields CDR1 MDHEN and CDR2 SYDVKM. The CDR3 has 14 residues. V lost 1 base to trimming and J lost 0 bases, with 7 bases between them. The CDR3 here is CASSLSGGSYEQYF. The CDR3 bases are TGTGCCAGCAGTTTATCTGGCGGCTCCTACGAGCAGTACTTC.

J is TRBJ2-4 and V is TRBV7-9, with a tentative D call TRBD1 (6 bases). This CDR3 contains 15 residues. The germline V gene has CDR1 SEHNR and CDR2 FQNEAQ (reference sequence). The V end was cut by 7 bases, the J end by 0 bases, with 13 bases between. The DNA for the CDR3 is TGTGCCAGCACCGCTGCCAGGGGAGCCAAAAACATTCAGTACTTC. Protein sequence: CASTAARGAKNIQYF.

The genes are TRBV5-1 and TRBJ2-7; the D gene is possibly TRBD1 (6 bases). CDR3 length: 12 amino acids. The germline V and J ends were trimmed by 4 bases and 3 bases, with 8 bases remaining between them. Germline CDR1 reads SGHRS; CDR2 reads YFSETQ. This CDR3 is CASSQQGYEQYF. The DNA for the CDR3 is TGCGCCAGCAGCCAACAGGGCTACGAGCAGTACTTC.

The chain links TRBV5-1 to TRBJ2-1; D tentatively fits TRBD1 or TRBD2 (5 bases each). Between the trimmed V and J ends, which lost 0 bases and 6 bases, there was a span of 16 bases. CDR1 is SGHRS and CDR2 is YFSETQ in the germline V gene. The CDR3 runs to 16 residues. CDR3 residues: CASSLEWGSIANEQFF. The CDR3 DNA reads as TGCGCCAGCAGCTTGGAGTGGGGGTCAATCGCCAATGAGCAGTTCTTC.

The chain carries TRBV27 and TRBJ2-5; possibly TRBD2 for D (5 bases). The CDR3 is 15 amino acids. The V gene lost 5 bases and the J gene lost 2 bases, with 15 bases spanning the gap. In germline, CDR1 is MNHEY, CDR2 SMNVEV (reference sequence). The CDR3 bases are TGTGCCAGCAGTCCCACCAAGGGAGAACAAGAGACCCAGTACTTC. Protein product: CASSPTKGEQETQYF.

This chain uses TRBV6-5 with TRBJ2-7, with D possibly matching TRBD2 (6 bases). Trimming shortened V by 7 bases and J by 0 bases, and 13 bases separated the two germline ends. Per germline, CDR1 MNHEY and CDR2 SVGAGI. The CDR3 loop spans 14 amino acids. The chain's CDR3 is CASTWGRTSYEQYF. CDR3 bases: TGTGCCAGCACTTGGGGGAGGACCTCCTACGAGCAGTACTTC.

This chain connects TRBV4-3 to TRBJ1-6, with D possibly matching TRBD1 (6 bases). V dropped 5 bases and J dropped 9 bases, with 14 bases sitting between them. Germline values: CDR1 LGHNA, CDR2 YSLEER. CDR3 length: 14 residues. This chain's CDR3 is CASSSRTVSSPLHF. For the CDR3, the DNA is TGCGCCAGCAGCAGCCGGACAGTCTCTTCACCCCTCCACTTT.

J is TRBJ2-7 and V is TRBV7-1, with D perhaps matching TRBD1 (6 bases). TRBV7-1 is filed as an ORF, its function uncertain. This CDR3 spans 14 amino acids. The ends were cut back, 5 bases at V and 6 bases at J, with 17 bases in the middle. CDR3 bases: TGTGCCAGCAGCCTAGACTTACAGGGTCGCGAGCAGTACTTC. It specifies CASSLDLQGREQYF.

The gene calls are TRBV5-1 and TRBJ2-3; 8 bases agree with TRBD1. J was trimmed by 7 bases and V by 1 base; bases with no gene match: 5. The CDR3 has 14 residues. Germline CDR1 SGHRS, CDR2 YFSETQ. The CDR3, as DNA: TGCGCCAGCAGCTTGAACAGGGGGGCGTATACGCAGTATTTT. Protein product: CASSLNRGAYTQYF.

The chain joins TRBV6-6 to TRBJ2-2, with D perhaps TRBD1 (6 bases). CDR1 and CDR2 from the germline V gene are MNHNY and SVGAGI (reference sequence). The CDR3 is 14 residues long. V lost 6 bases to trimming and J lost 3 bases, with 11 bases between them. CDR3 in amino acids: CASRLTGYTGELFF. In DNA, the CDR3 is TGTGCCAGCAGACTCACAGGGTACACCGGGGAGCTGTTTTTT.

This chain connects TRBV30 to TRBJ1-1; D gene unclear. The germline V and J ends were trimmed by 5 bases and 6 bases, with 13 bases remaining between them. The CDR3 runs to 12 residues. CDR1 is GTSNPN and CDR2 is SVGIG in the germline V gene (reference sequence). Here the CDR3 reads CAWREGGPEAFF. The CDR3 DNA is TGTGCCTGGCGTGAGGGTGGACCTGAAGCTTTCTTT.

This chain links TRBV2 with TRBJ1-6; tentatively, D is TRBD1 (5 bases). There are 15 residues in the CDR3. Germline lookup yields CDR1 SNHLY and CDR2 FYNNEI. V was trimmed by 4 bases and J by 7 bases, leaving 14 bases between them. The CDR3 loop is CASSVRGSGNSPLHF. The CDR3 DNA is TGTGCCAGCAGTGTCCGGGGGTCGGGGAATTCACCCCTCCACTTT. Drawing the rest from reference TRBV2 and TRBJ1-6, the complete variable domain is EPEVTQTPSHQVTQMGQEVILRCVPISNHLYFYWYRQILGQKVEFLVSFYNNEISEKSEIFDDQFSVERPDGSNFTLKIRSTKLEDSAMYFCASSVRGSGNSPLHFGNGTRLTVT.

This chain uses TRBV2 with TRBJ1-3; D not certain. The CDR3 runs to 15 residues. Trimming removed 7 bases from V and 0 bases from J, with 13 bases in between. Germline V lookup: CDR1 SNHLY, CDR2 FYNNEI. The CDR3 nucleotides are TGTGCCAGCACCGATGGGCCAGCCTCTGGAAACACCATATATTTT. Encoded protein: CASTDGPASGNTIYF.

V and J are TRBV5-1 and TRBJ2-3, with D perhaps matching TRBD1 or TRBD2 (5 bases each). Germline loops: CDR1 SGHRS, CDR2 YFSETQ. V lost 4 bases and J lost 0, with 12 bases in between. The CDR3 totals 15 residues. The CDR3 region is CASSPLRDSTDTQYF. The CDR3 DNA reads TGCGCCAGCAGCCCCCTCAGGGACAGCACAGATACGCAGTATTTT.

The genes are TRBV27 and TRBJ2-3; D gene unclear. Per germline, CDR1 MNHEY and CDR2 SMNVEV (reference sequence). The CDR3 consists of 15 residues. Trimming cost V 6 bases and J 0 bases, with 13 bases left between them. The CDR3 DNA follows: TGTGCCAGCAGACTCAGGCTTTCTAGCACAGATACGCAGTATTTT. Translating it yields CASRLRLSSTDTQYF.

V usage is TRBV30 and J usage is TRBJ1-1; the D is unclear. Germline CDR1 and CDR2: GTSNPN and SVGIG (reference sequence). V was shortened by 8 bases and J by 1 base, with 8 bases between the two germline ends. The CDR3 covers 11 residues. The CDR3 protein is CALKRNTEAFF. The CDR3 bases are TGTGCCCTCAAACGGAACACTGAAGCTTTCTTT.